This TCR beta chain was obtained from a study of blood T cell repertoires in COVID-19 (dated by TCRdb to 2018 to 2021). Regarding the research as a whole: The collaborator samples originated in the United States, Italy and Spain and spanned the acute and convalescent phases of COVID-19. Where HLA class I and class II types were available, the types were taken from metadata supplied by the sample provider, not from assay-based typing. Nearly every sample came with metadata listing a de-identified subject ID, COVID-19 status, age in years and sex. Samples were obtained from the ongoing ImmuneRACE study (first 160 participants) and from about 1,300 subjects provided by 6 global collaborators. The material from the prospective study consisted of cDNA or gDNA derived from T cells, B-cell-depleted T cells, or PBMCs. The repertoires were made available in a free public database intended to serve as a resource for research on the immune response to SARS-CoV-2. Deeply sampled blood TCRbeta repertoires from subjects exposed to, actively infected with, or recovered from COVID-19 were included in the dataset. Overall results and qualifications from the work: The quantity of clinical and demographic metadata differed by source and by participant and was supplied without curation.

Remarks on this clone: Its antigen target is currently unknown. No base quality information exists; no much larger clone differs at one position.

Each collaborating institution followed its own protocols to collect whole blood in K2EDTA tubes. For TCRbeta analysis, collaborators shipped samples as frozen whole blood, isolated PBMCs, or DNA extracted from either of those sample types. TCRbeta CDR3 regions were amplified from genomic DNA using the immunoSEQ Assay, a bias-controlled multiplex PCR. The study's processing was this. Nucleated cell counts per sample were estimated from amplification of reference gene primers within the assay. To quantify the absolute abundance of each unique TCRbeta CDR3 rearrangement, sequence reads were collapsed and filtered. For each sample, productive Simpson clonality was calculated by taking the square root of Simpson's diversity index across productive rearrangements. The source is immuneACCESS, and TCRdb retained only in-frame sequences with V and J called. Part of the clones is not carried over; for the studies checked, unresolved V genes explain less than half of this, and the remainder is unexplained. That table is the source of V, J and clone size, and D and trimming were worked out from the DNA. For this sample the table gives 60,000 to 90,000 clones, of which roughly 85% were detected only once. The ten biggest clones cover about 5.3% of the sample.

V is cut back by 10 bases and J by 4 bases, with 10 bases in the junction unmatched. As encoded in the germline V gene (reference sequence), CDR1 is MNHNY while CDR2 is SVGAGI. From the cysteine up to the phenylalanine, the CDR3 has a length of 14 residues. The entry retains the CDR3 DNA only, 42 bases that are in frame from base 1. This receptor chain uses TRBV6-6 and TRBJ2-7; TRBD1 fits 10 bases in the junction. The sample was peripheral blood. The TCR sequence derives from an elderly woman with active or convalescent COVID-19. The DNA sequence is TGTGCCACAGAAACCGGGACAGGGGATTACGAGCAGTACTTC. It codes for CATETGTGDYEQYF.